Included here is one TCR beta chain sequence, with context. Antigen: not known. The CDR3 totals 11 residues. Germline V gene sequence: CDR1 DFQATT, CDR2 SNEGSKA (reference sequence). Trimming cost V 4 bases and J 8 bases; bases outside gene matches: 1. The data belong to a study of cytomegalovirus exposure and HLA in healthy donors. The PCR was carried out with 60 Vbeta primers and 13 Jbeta primers. In the authors' workflow: Per a later analysis, the number of unique TCR beta chains was some 75 million, of which around 10 million were shared. Repertoires were generated with immunoSEQ multiplex PCR, while TCRdb's copy carries only in-frame clones and drops some. V and J calls and clone size follow that table, whereas D and trimming were derived from the DNA. Of around 250,000 clones in the sample, 70% to 90% were seen once. Study conclusions and caveats: Rarity held for most TCR sequences, but there were some public TCRs that occurred in many donors. The authors later linked a missense DCLRE1C variant to TCR beta V- and J-gene trimming.

The chain uses TRBV20-1 and TRBJ2-3, with 9 nucleotides matching TRBD2. The origin of this receptor is a woman aged 60-75 years in good health and CMV-seropositive. Sequenced: PBMCs. The CDR3: CSAKREVTQYF. DNA of the CDR3: TGCAGTGCTAAGCGGGAGGTTACGCAGTATTTT.